A selection of T cell receptor beta chains follows, all from one sample in a study of cytomegalovirus exposure and HLA in healthy donors. Assay used: immunoSEQ multiplex PCR; TCRdb lists only in-frame clones, some missing. The sample holds roughly 120,000 clones, about 80% seen once. Sequenced material: PBMCs. These receptors originate from a man aged 60 to 75 in good health and CMV-seropositive. CDR3s include the opening cysteine and the closing phenylalanine or tryptophan. Each record gives: clone size, V gene, D gene, J gene, CDR3 protein, CDR3 DNA. The D gene is left open where the match is weak. The size entry is marked missing in some rows and otherwise reads once, few, many or a size class.

>.|TRBV2|.|TRBJ2-7
CASSPTVLRSYEQYF
TGTGCCAGCAGCCCGACTGTCCTAAGGTCCTACGAGCAGTACTTC
>.|TRBV6-5|.|TRBJ2-4
CASTGTAGDIQYF
TGTGCCAGCACCGGGACTGCTGGCGACATTCAGTACTTC
>.|TRBV2|TRBD1|TRBJ2-1
CASRQGGVYNEQFF
TGTGCCAGCAGACAGGGGGGTGTCTACAATGAGCAGTTCTTC
>once|TRBV5-6|.|TRBJ1-2
CASSLAHPNYGYTF
TGTGCCAGCAGCTTGGCCCATCCTAACTATGGCTACACCTTC
>.|TRBV9|.|TRBJ2-1
CASSVEQWNYNEQFF
TGTGCCAGCAGCGTAGAACAGTGGAACTACAATGAGCAGTTCTTC
>once|TRBV30|.|TRBJ2-5
CAWTRAGLGTQYF
TGTGCCTGGACAAGGGCGGGGTTAGGGACCCAGTACTTC
>.|TRBV6-6|TRBD1|TRBJ1-6
CASRQGEGSPLHF
TGTGCCTCGAGACAGGGGGAGGGTTCACCCCTCCACTTT
>.|TRBV2|TRBD2|TRBJ2-3
CASSRGLAGGTDTQYF
TGTGCCAGCAGCCGGGGACTAGCGGGAGGCACAGATACGCAGTATTTT
>.|TRBV28|TRBD1|TRBJ1-6
CASRPGQGASPLHF
TGTGCCAGCAGACCCGGACAGGGGGCTTCACCCCTCCACTTT
>once|TRBV11-3|.|TRBJ2-7
CASSPGNEQYF
TGTGCCAGCAGCCCCGGGAACGAGCAGTACTTC
>.|TRBV7-6|.|TRBJ1-1
CASSLVQASKSNTEAFF
TGTGCCAGCAGCTTAGTACAGGCGTCGAAATCGAACACTGAAGCTTTCTTT
>.|TRBV25-1|TRBD1|TRBJ2-7
CASYGTDSYEQYF
TGTGCCAGCTACGGGACAGACTCCTACGAGCAGTACTTC
>.|TRBV5-6|.|TRBJ2-5
CASSFLQVKGTQYF
TGTGCCAGCAGCTTCTTACAGGTTAAAGGGACCCAGTACTTC
>.|TRBV5-4|TRBD2|TRBJ2-7
CASSSRLAGGVYEQYF
TGTGCCAGCAGCTCGAGACTAGCGGGAGGGGTATACGAGCAGTACTTC
>few|TRBV6-5|TRBD2|TRBJ2-5
CASSYRREASWTQYF
TGTGCCAGCAGTTACAGGCGGGAGGCCTCCTGGACCCAGTACTTC
>few|TRBV7-9|.|TRBJ2-7
CASSLGFRHAYEQYF
TGTGCCAGCAGCTTAGGCTTCAGACATGCCTACGAGCAGTACTTC
>few|TRBV9|.|TRBJ2-7
CASSVTGNYEQYF
TGTGCCAGCAGCGTCACGGGAAACTACGAGCAGTACTTC
>.|TRBV28|TRBD2|TRBJ2-1
CASSPPGGLAYNEQFF
TGTGCCAGCAGTCCGCCGGGGGGACTAGCCTACAATGAGCAGTTCTTC
>.|TRBV30|TRBD2|TRBJ2-7
CAWRNAGGSYEQYF
TGTGCCTGGAGGAATGCCGGGGGGTCCTACGAGCAGTACTTC
>.|TRBV7-3|TRBD1|TRBJ2-2
CASSSQGAYTGELFF
TGTGCCAGCAGCTCGCAGGGGGCTTATACCGGGGAGCTGTTTTTT
>.|TRBV6-6|TRBD1|TRBJ1-1
CASSYRDRLSF
TGTGCCAGCAGTTACAGGGACAGACTTAGCTTT
>.|TRBV28|TRBD1|TRBJ1-2
CASSLSSGQGDTGYTF
TGTGCCAGCAGTTTATCCTCCGGACAGGGGGATACAGGCTACACCTTC
>.|TRBV6-5|.|TRBJ2-7
CASSYSRGQPYEQYF
TGTGCCAGCAGTTACTCCCGAGGACAGCCCTACGAGCAGTACTTC
>.|TRBV19|.|TRBJ2-5
CATGQSQETQYF
TGTGCCACCGGACAGTCCCAAGAGACCCAGTACTTC
>.|TRBV5-4|.|TRBJ1-3
CASSSGGETGNTIYF
TGTGCCAGCAGCTCGGGGGGGGAGACTGGAAACACCATATATTTT
>.|TRBV28|.|TRBJ1-1
CASSEGTLNTEAFF
TGTGCCAGCAGTGAGGGAACCTTGAACACTGAAGCTTTCTTT
>.|TRBV6-4|TRBD1|TRBJ1-6
CASRGQGYNSPLHF
TGTGCCAGCAGGGGACAGGGCTATAATTCACCCCTCCACTTT
>.|TRBV18|.|TRBJ1-1
CASSPTGRAEAFF
TGTGCCAGCTCCCCAACAGGGAGAGCTGAAGCTTTCTTT
>.|TRBV27|TRBD1|TRBJ2-3
CASSLRQGTDTQYF
TGTGCCAGCAGTCTCCGACAGGGAACAGATACGCAGTATTTT
>.|TRBV19|.|TRBJ1-2
CASRIRASYGYTF
TGTGCCAGCCGAATCCGAGCAAGCTATGGCTACACCTTC
>few|TRBV5-4|TRBD1|TRBJ1-6
CASSLDRNNSPLHF
TGTGCCAGCAGCCTGGACAGGAATAATTCACCCCTCCACTTT
>few|TRBV30|.|TRBJ1-1
CAWGQRGLMGTEAFF
TGTGCCTGGGGTCAAAGAGGTCTCATGGGCACTGAAGCTTTCTTT
>.|TRBV2|TRBD2|TRBJ2-3
CASSPRASGEGDTQYF
TGTGCCAGCAGTCCTAGAGCTAGCGGGGAGGGAGATACGCAGTATTTT
>.|TRBV4-2|TRBD2|TRBJ2-3
CASSQEPSGGVDTQYF
TGTGCCAGCAGCCAAGAGCCTAGCGGGGGGGTAGATACGCAGTATTTT
>.|TRBV5-1|.|TRBJ2-2
CASSTEGVNTGELFF
TGCGCCAGCAGCACCGAGGGGGTGAACACCGGGGAGCTGTTTTTT
>.|TRBV6-5|TRBD1|TRBJ1-5
CASRRGQGVKPQHF
TGTGCCAGCAGAAGGGGACAGGGGGTCAAGCCCCAGCATTTT
>.|TRBV6-1|TRBD1|TRBJ1-2
CASSGTGYGYTF
TGTGCCAGCAGTGGGACAGGCTATGGCTACACCTTC
>.|TRBV2|.|TRBJ1-1
CASTGGPGLGTEAFF
TGTGCCAGCACCGGGGGACCGGGGCTGGGCACTGAAGCTTTCTTT
>.|TRBV7-8|.|TRBJ2-1
CASSYRQISYNEQFF
TGTGCCAGCAGCTACCGACAAATCTCCTACAATGAGCAGTTCTTC
>.|TRBV28|.|TRBJ1-1
CASSPHSTEAFF
TGTGCCAGCAGTCCACATTCCACTGAAGCTTTCTTT
>.|TRBV2|.|TRBJ1-1
CASTQMEGTEAFF
TGTGCCAGCACCCAGATGGAGGGGACTGAAGCTTTCTTT
>.|TRBV6-6|.|TRBJ1-5
CASSPQGLGNQPQHF
TGTGCCAGCAGTCCACAGGGTTTGGGCAATCAGCCCCAGCATTTT
>few|TRBV7-8|.|TRBJ1-2
CASSLSAGPNYGYTF
TGTGCCAGCAGCTTATCCGCAGGGCCTAACTATGGCTACACCTTC
>.|TRBV2|.|TRBJ1-5
CASQAISNQPQHF
TGTGCCAGTCAAGCGATTAGCAATCAGCCCCAGCATTTT
>.|TRBV5-1|TRBD2|TRBJ2-5
CASRQTSAQETQYF
TGCGCCAGCAGACAGACTAGCGCCCAAGAGACCCAGTACTTC
>.|TRBV15|TRBD1|TRBJ1-1
CATRPGQGRGEAFF
TGTGCCACCAGGCCCGGACAGGGGAGAGGTGAAGCTTTCTTT
>.|TRBV5-6|.|TRBJ1-5
CASSLTPGGPQHF
TGTGCCAGCAGCTTGACCCCAGGAGGGCCCCAGCATTTT
>once|TRBV28|.|TRBJ1-1
CASSLEGVTEAFF
TGTGCCAGCAGTTTAGAAGGGGTCACTGAAGCTTTCTTT
>few|TRBV7-2|TRBD1|TRBJ1-2
CASSYRQGRGANYGYTF
TGTGCCAGCAGCTACCGACAGGGCCGAGGGGCTAACTATGGCTACACCTTC
>.|TRBV7-8|.|TRBJ1-3
CASTPQGAGNSGNTIYF
TGTGCCAGCACACCACAAGGGGCAGGCAACTCTGGAAACACCATATATTTT
>.|TRBV6-5|TRBD1|TRBJ1-2
CASSSTTGAANYGYTF
TGTGCCAGCAGTTCTACAACAGGGGCTGCTAACTATGGCTACACCTTC
>.|TRBV2|.|TRBJ2-7
CASSEARWGGRTYEQYF
TGTGCCAGCAGTGAAGCTAGGTGGGGAGGAAGGACCTACGAGCAGTACTTC